Below are 5 T cell receptor beta chains sequenced from a single sample in a study of human T cells and chemical hapten exposure. Time point here: patch test 3, about 24 weeks after DPC sensitization. The treatment is: therapeutic diphenylcyclopropenone sensitization with weekly scalp DPC. Each CDR3 protein gets one entry after TCRdb re-called the RACE reads with MiXCR. The sample gives about 52,000 distinct CDR3 sequences, over 9.5% of which show up once; approximately 17% is in the top ten. The material sequenced was whole blood, taken in connection with sensitization to the hapten diphenylcyclopropenone (DPC). The receptors originated from a woman in her thirties or forties with alopecia areata. Some clones in this sample may be carry-over from other donors' samples.

A few counts support this clonotype. V usage is TRBV14 and J usage is TRBJ1-2; 7 bases are shared with TRBD1. This CDR3 has 14 amino acids. With 1 base clipped from V and 7 bases from J, the junction kept 6 bases outside the gene matches. Germline CDR1 and CDR2: SGHDN and FVKESK. The CDR3 region has the DNA TGTGCCAGCAGCCAAGGCGGGACAGTGGCTGGCTACACCTTC. Translated, it gives CASSQGGTVAGYTF.

This clonotype is labeled medium-sized. The V gene is TRBV4-2, the J gene TRBJ1-1, with D perhaps matching TRBD1 (5 bases). V lost 1 base to trimming and J lost 6 bases, with 15 bases between them. The CDR3 contains 15 residues. Germline CDR1 and CDR2: LGHNA and YNFKEQ. The CDR3: CASSQVPGGTAEAFF. The CDR3 region has the DNA TGTGCCAGCAGCCAAGTCCCGGGGGGGACTGCTGAAGCTTTCTTT.

This clonotype was detected ten times or more. The genes are TRBV3-1 and TRBJ1-1; TRBD1 matches at 8 bases. Germline lookup yields CDR1 LGHDT and CDR2 YNNKEL (reference sequence). V trimming: 1 base; J trimming: 4 bases; junction bases outside the gene matches: 5. The CDR3 has 15 residues. Written as DNA, the CDR3 is TGTGCCAGCAGCCAAGGAGGACAGGGAGGCACTGAAGCTTTCTTT. Translated, it gives CASSQGGQGGTEAFF.

The chain employs TRBV24-1 and TRBJ2-3; D is possibly TRBD1 or TRBD2 (5 bases each). CDR3 length: 15 amino acids. V was shortened by 2 bases and J by 0 bases, with 8 bases between the two germline ends. Germline-derived CDR1 and CDR2 are KGHDR and SFDVKD. As DNA, the CDR3 is TGTGCCACCAGTGATTCCCGGGACAGCACAGATACGCAGTATTTT. This sequence encodes CATSDSRDSTDTQYF.

CDR3 residues: CASSQDHGRGGYYGYTF. The CDR3 region has the DNA TGCGCCAGCAGCCAAGACCACGGGAGAGGGGGGTACTATGGCTACACCTTC. J is TRBJ1-2 and V is TRBV4-3, with D possibly TRBD1 on 6 matching bases. The V and J ends lost 0 bases and 3 bases respectively, with 17 bases between them. This CDR3 contains 17 residues. From germline, CDR1 is LGHNA and CDR2 YSLEER.